This section outlines one T cell receptor beta chain sequence together with its context. What it binds is unknown. The sample's treatment: oral pan-JAK inhibitor, 5-10 mg twice daily. The data belong to a study of CD8+ T cells in alopecia areata. Regarding the study as a whole: Within the top 100, expanded CD8+ clones significantly decreased with tofacitinib, as did scalp clonality. Sequences from scalp samples also cover resident alphabeta T cells of normal skin.

Following RNA extraction, reverse transcription yielded cDNA that acted as the sequencing template. Measured with immunoSEQ multiplex PCR; TCRdb has only the in-frame clones, and not every one. The sample shows approximately 100,000 clones, 55% to 70% of them seen only once. V dropped 1 base and J dropped 3; count of bases not matched to a gene: 6. The CDR3 totals 16 residues. The germline CDR1 and CDR2 sequences are SGHRS and YFSETQ. Sample: CD8+ T cells sorted from blood, taken at roughly week 58, from a patient treated with tofacitinib. The V and J genes are TRBV5-1 and TRBJ1-2, with 10 bases identical to TRBD1. The clonotype originates from a human donor with alopecia areata. The CDR3 loop reads CASSLYGTGVHYGYTF. The CDR3 DNA is TGCGCCAGCAGCTTGTACGGGACAGGGGTTCACTATGGCTACACCTTC.